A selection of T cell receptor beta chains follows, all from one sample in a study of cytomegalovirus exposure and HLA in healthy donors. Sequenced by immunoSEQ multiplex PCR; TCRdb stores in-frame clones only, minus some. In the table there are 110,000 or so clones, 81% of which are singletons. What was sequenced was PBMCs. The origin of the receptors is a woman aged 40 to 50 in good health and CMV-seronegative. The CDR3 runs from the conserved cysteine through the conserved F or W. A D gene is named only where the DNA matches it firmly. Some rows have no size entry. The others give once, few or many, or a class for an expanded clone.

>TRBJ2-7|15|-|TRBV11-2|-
CASSLQAPSLYEQYF
TGTGCCAGCAGCTTGCAGGCCCCTTCACTCTACGAGCAGTACTTC
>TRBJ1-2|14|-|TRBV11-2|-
CASSHGRGTYGYTF
TGTGCCAGCAGCCACGGCCGGGGGACCTATGGCTACACCTTC
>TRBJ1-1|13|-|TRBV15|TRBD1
CATSTTGATEAFF
TGTGCCACCAGCACTACAGGGGCCACTGAAGCTTTCTTT
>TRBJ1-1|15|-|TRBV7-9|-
CSSSSPGQPNTEAFF
TGTTCCAGCAGCTCTCCTGGACAGCCGAACACTGAAGCTTTCTTT
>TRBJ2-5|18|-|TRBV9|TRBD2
CASSVSGLAGSAQETQYF
TGTGCCAGCAGCGTAAGCGGACTAGCGGGATCGGCGCAAGAGACCCAGTACTTC
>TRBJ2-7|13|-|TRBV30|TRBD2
CAWSYGGGYEQYF
TGTGCCTGGAGTTACGGGGGGGGGTACGAGCAGTACTTC
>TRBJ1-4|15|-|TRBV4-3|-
CASSRSGVTGEKLFF
TGCGCCAGCAGCCGGTCAGGGGTTACGGGGGAAAAACTGTTTTTT
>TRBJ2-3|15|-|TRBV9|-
CASSARTGSSDTQYF
TGTGCCAGCAGCGCCAGAACAGGGTCGTCAGATACGCAGTATTTT
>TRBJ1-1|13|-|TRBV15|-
CATSRVTGFEAFF
TGTGCCACCAGCAGAGTCACGGGATTTGAAGCTTTCTTT
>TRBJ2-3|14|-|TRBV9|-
CASSESPYTDTQYF
TGTGCCAGCAGCGAGAGTCCCTACACAGATACGCAGTATTTT
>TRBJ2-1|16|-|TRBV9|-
CASSQEGRWVLNEQFF
TGTGCCAGCAGCCAAGAGGGCCGTTGGGTGTTGAATGAGCAGTTCTTC
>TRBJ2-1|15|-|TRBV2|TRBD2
CASSAKLAGAGKQFF
TGTGCCAGCAGTGCAAAACTAGCGGGGGCCGGAAAGCAGTTCTTC
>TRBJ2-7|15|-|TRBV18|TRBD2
CASSQGLAGDYEQYF
TGTGCCAGCTCACAGGGACTAGCGGGGGACTACGAGCAGTACTTC
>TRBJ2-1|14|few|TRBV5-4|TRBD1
CASSNQGTGDEQFF
TGTGCCAGCAGCAACCAAGGGACAGGGGATGAGCAGTTCTTC
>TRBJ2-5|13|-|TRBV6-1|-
CASRAGAGGTQYF
TGTGCCAGCAGGGCGGGGGCCGGAGGTACCCAGTACTTC
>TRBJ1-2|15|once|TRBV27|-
CASRARQEANYGYTF
TGTGCCAGCAGAGCACGTCAGGAGGCTAACTATGGCTACACCTTC
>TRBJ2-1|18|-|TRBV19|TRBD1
CASTFRAVGTGGYNEQFF
TGTGCCAGTACCTTCAGGGCGGTCGGGACAGGGGGCTACAATGAGCAGTTCTTC
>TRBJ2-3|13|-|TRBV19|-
CASSEIRTDTQYF
TGTGCCAGTAGCGAGATACGCACAGATACGCAGTATTTT